This T cell receptor beta chain originates from a study of response to subunit inactivated influenza vaccine. CDR3 length: 15 amino acids. V lost 0 bases to trimming and J lost 5 bases, with 14 bases between them. Germline CDR1 and CDR2: SGHRS and YFSETQ. Whole-study results and caveats: The authors proposed limited new T cell recruitment per seasonal influenza vaccination.

TCRdb redid the calling of the RT-PCR reads with MiXCR, one entry per CDR3 protein. The sample lists roughly 760,000 distinct CDR3 sequences; less than 25% were seen once. In this sample, this clonotype turned up a few times. Its target is not known. Specimen: PBMCs from blood, collected 5 to 6 days after vaccination. This clonotype was obtained from a man between 50 and 59 years old who received an inactivated influenza vaccine. The chain has TRBV5-1 and TRBJ2-5, with D perhaps being TRBD1 or TRBD2 (5 bases each). The CDR3 DNA is TGCGCCAGCAGCTTGGAGGGGATGGGGGTCGAGACCCAGTACTTC. As protein: CASSLEGMGVETQYF.